This passage covers 21 T cell receptor beta chains from one sample sequenced in a study of cytomegalovirus exposure and HLA in healthy donors. PCR was performed using 60 Vbeta and 13 Jbeta primers. TCRdb's copy holds only in-frame clones and misses some; the assay was immunoSEQ multiplex PCR. The sample shows 100,000 to 150,000 clones, 83% of them seen only once. The sample comprised PBMCs. Receptor source: a man between 18 and 29 years old in good health and CMV-seropositive.

This chain connects TRBV6-5 to TRBJ2-7; 10 bases agree with TRBD2. CDR1 is MNHEY, CDR2 SVGAGI, per germline. With 10 bases clipped from V and 2 bases from J, the junction kept 5 bases outside the gene matches. The CDR3 covers 13 residues. CDR3 in DNA: TGTGCCACGGCAGGACTAGCGGCCTACGAGCAGTACTTC. Protein: CATAGLAAYEQYF.

The gene calls are TRBV5-3 and TRBJ2-7; possibly TRBD1 for D (5 bases). TRBV5-3 falls under the ORF class, with uncertain function. CDR3 length: 15 amino acids. Trimming cost V 2 bases and J 1 base, with 13 bases left between them. CDR3 amino acids: CARSFIAGNSYEQYF. CDR3 coding DNA: TGTGCCAGAAGCTTCATCGCAGGGAATTCCTACGAGCAGTACTTC.

The chain carries TRBV6-5 and TRBJ2-1; maybe TRBD2 (5 bases). This CDR3 has 16 residues. V was cut by 0 bases and J by 7 bases, with 16 bases left in between. CDR1 and CDR2 (germline): MNHEY, SVGAGI. CDR3 nucleotide sequence: TGTGCCAGCAGTTACTCGAAGAGGGAATTAGGGAATGAGCAGTTCTTC. Translated: CASSYSKRELGNEQFF.

Here the CDR3 reads CASSPGQSYGYTF. CDR3 in DNA: TGTGCCAGCAGCCCAGGGCAGTCCTATGGCTACACCTTC. The chain couples TRBV9 to TRBJ1-2; maybe TRBD1 (5 bases). This CDR3 region has 13 residues. CDR1 SGDLS and CDR2 YYNGEE come from the germline V gene. Trimming pared 4 bases from V and 4 bases from J, leaving 11 bases between.

The rearrangement joins TRBV27 to TRBJ2-3; D ambiguous. CDR3 size: 18 residues. The germline gives CDR1 MNHEY, CDR2 SMNVEV (reference sequence). V lost 5 bases and J 0 bases, leaving 21 bases between the germline ends. DNA of the CDR3: TGTGCCAGCAGTCTCCTCTCAAAGGCTGACTGGAGCACAGATACGCAGTATTTT. This codes for CASSLLSKADWSTDTQYF.

In the case of this clone: Additional DNA sequences in this sample encode the identical CDR3. The chain links TRBV5-4 to TRBJ2-3; D is perhaps TRBD2 (5 bases). This CDR3 is built from 13 residues. Trimming removed 3 bases from V and 4 bases from J, with 9 bases in between. CDR1 is SGHNT and CDR2 is YYREEE in the germline V gene (reference sequence). The CDR3 reads CASSSRTPDTQYF. In nucleotides, the CDR3 is TGTGCCAGCAGCTCTCGGACTCCAGATACGCAGTATTTT.

CDR3 sequence (DNA): TGTGCCAGTACCCCTTGGGGGGAGCCTGAAGCTTTCTTT. Amino acid sequence: CASTPWGEPEAFF. The chain uses TRBV19 and TRBJ1-1; D perhaps matches TRBD1 (5 bases). Deletions cut 7 bases from V and 6 bases from J, with 15 bases between. Germline V gene sequence: CDR1 LNHDA, CDR2 SQIVND (reference sequence). CDR3 length: 13 residues.

V gene TRBV9 combines with J gene TRBJ1-1, with D unclear. This CDR3 comprises 14 residues. Germline V lookup: CDR1 SGDLS, CDR2 YYNGEE. V was clipped by 2 bases and J by 0 bases, with 8 bases between them. This chain's CDR3 is CASSVGPMNTEAFF. The CDR3 DNA reads TGTGCCAGCAGCGTTGGGCCCATGAACACTGAAGCTTTCTTT.

The chain has TRBV6-5 and TRBJ2-3; D might be TRBD2 (6 bases). The CDR3 covers 12 residues. Germline-derived CDR1 and CDR2 are MNHEY and SVGAGI. Trimming stripped 0 bases from V and 8 bases from J, with 6 bases between. DNA of the CDR3: TGTGCCAGCAGTTACTCGGGAGGTACGCAGTATTTT. As protein: CASSYSGGTQYF.

A few counts support this clone. The V and J genes are TRBV2 and TRBJ2-3, with 8 bases lining up with TRBD2. J was trimmed by 4 bases and V by 5 bases; bases with no gene match: 11. Germline CDR1 and CDR2: SNHLY and FYNNEI. The CDR3 totals 16 residues. Written as DNA, the CDR3 is TGTGCCAGCAGTAGGAACGGGGGGGCCTCGGCAGATACGCAGTATTTT. It translates to CASSRNGGASADTQYF. The variable domain in full, completed from reference TRBV2 and TRBJ2-3, reads EPEVTQTPSHQVTQMGQEVILRCVPISNHLYFYWYRQILGQKVEFLVSFYNNEISEKSEIFDDQFSVERPDGSNFTLKIRSTKLEDSAMYFCASSRNGGASADTQYFGPGTRLTVL.

The chain has TRBV5-4 and TRBJ2-2; TRBD2 might be the D (5 bases). Trimming shortened V by 4 bases and J by 5 bases, and 21 bases separated the two germline ends. Per germline, CDR1 SGHNT and CDR2 YYREEE (reference sequence). The CDR3 covers 17 residues. The CDR3 reads CASSLGRGVKRTGELFF. DNA of the CDR3: TGTGCCAGCAGCCTTGGCCGGGGAGTTAAGCGGACCGGGGAGCTGTTTTTT. The whole variable domain, remainder taken from reference TRBV5-4 and TRBJ2-2, is ETGVTQSPTHLIKTRGQQVTLRCSSQSGHNTVSWYQQALGQGPQFIFQYYREEENGRGNFPPRFSGLQFPNYSSELNVNALELDDSALYLCASSLGRGVKRTGELFFGEGSRLTVL.

The gene calls are TRBV7-2 and TRBJ2-5, with 8 nucleotides matching TRBD1. Germline assignment: CDR1 SGHTA and CDR2 FQGNSA. V was clipped by 6 bases and J by 2 bases; unmatched bases: 5. This CDR3 contains 14 residues. For the CDR3, the DNA is TGTGCCAGCAGTCCCGACAGGGGACAAGAGACCCAGTACTTC. Its translation: CASSPDRGQETQYF.

The chain links TRBV12-2 to TRBJ2-2; TRBD1 was called by the table and not checked on the DNA. TRBV12-2 constitutes a pseudogene. The length of the CDR3 is 16 residues. The CDR3 spells CASRPRQRPLTGELFF. The DNA of the CDR3 is TGTGCAAGTCGCCCTAGACAGCGCCCGCTCACCGGGGAGCTGTTTTTT.

The chain is built from TRBV6-6 and TRBJ2-2, with D perhaps TRBD2 (6 bases). V shed 8 bases and J shed 9 bases, with 7 bases lying between them. Germline assignment: CDR1 MNHNY and CDR2 SVGAGI (reference sequence). This CDR3 region has 10 residues. As DNA, the CDR3 is TGTGCCAGCCGGGAGAGGGAGCTGTTTTTT. Translating it yields CASRERELFF.

This chain joins TRBV6-6 and TRBJ1-1; TRBD1 matches 8 bases. The V gene end was trimmed by 4 bases and the J gene end by 7 bases; junction bases not matched to a gene: 8. The length of the CDR3 is 14 residues. The germline V gene encodes CDR1 MNHNY and CDR2 SVGAGI (reference sequence). The CDR3 DNA sequence: TGTGCCAGCAGTTCACCGGGACAGGCCAATGAAGCTTTCTTT. Protein product: CASSSPGQANEAFF.

This clone has a handful of counts. The V gene is TRBV6-1, the J gene TRBJ1-5; a possible D gene is TRBD1 (5 bases). V lost 4 bases to trimming and J lost 7 bases, with 17 bases between them. Germline assignment: CDR1 MNHNS and CDR2 SASEGT. The CDR3 extends over 15 amino acids. This chain's CDR3 is CASSGLDSSAQPQHF. Here the CDR3 DNA reads TGTGCCAGCAGTGGACTAGACAGTTCAGCGCAGCCCCAGCATTTT.

The chain joins TRBV10-3 to TRBJ1-5; 7 bases agree with TRBD1. V shed 4 bases and J 3 bases; nucleotides not matched to a gene: 9. There are 16 residues in the CDR3. The germline V gene has CDR1 ENHRY and CDR2 SYGVKD. CDR3 amino acids: CAISGRDSATNQPQHF. The CDR3 nucleotides read TGTGCCATCAGTGGAAGGGACAGCGCGACCAATCAGCCCCAGCATTTT.

The count of this clone is one. The genes are TRBV2 and TRBJ2-5; 12 bases align to TRBD2. This CDR3 comprises 15 residues. Germline V gene lookup returns CDR1 SNHLY and CDR2 FYNNEI. V dropped 5 bases and J dropped 1; count of bases not matched to a gene: 2. The CDR3 loop reads CASSRTSGAQETQYF. CDR3 nucleotides: TGTGCCAGCAGTAGGACTAGCGGGGCCCAAGAGACCCAGTACTTC.

This chain uses TRBV10-3 with TRBJ1-5; 9 bases align to TRBD1. This CDR3 is built from 15 residues. In germline, CDR1 is ENHRY, CDR2 SYGVKD. V gave up 4 bases and J gave up 6 bases; unmatched junction bases: 7. The CDR3 sequence is CAISVTGGLGQPQHF. The CDR3 DNA reads as TGTGCCATCAGTGTTACAGGGGGCTTAGGTCAGCCCCAGCATTTT.

The chain is built from TRBV30 and TRBJ2-1; 9 bases match TRBD1. V gave up 3 bases and J gave up 5 bases; unmatched junction bases: 8. This CDR3 is 15 amino acids long. Germline values: CDR1 GTSNPN, CDR2 SVGIG (reference sequence). In nucleotides, the CDR3 is TGTGCCTGGAGCCCGGGGGACAGGGACGACAATGAGCAGTTCTTC. Protein product: CAWSPGDRDDNEQFF. The full variable domain, in which reference TRBV30 and TRBJ2-1 provide the parts outside the CDR3, is SQTIHQWPATLVQPVGSPLSLECTVEGTSNPNLYWYRQAAGRGLQLLFYSVGIGQISSEVPQNLSASRPQDRQFILSSKKLLLSDSGFYLCAWSPGDRDDNEQFFGPGTRLTVL.

The chain carries TRBV30 and TRBJ2-1; perhaps TRBD2 as D (7 bases). The CDR3 is 16 amino acids. V was pared by 0 bases and J by 1 base, with 13 bases between. Germline V gives CDR1 GTSNPN, CDR2 SVGIG (reference sequence). The CDR3 here is CAWSVRGGASYNEQFF. DNA of the CDR3: TGTGCCTGGAGTGTACGCGGGGGCGCGTCCTACAATGAGCAGTTCTTC.